These 24 T cell receptor beta chains were all obtained from the same sample, sequenced in a study of cytomegalovirus exposure and HLA in healthy donors. With 60 Vbeta and 13 Jbeta primers, the PCR was carried out. Clones were read by immunoSEQ multiplex PCR, and TCRdb kept only the in-frame ones, dropping some. The sample comprises about 130,000 clones, approximately 80% of which are singletons, and 1% rests with the top ten. Sequences were obtained from PBMCs. These receptors came from a human donor in good health.

The chain uses TRBV20-1 and TRBJ1-4; D ambiguous. The CDR3 is 11 amino acids. Trimming pared 1 base from V and 8 bases from J, leaving 5 bases between. The germline gives CDR1 DFQATT, CDR2 SNEGSKA (reference sequence). In DNA form, the CDR3 reads TGCAGTGCTAGAGGTCCGGAAAAACTGTTTTTT. Protein: CSARGPEKLFF.

The V and J genes are TRBV9 and TRBJ1-6; D unclear. CDR1 is SGDLS, CDR2 YYNGEE, per germline. CDR3 length equals 15 residues. Trimming cost V 0 bases and J 9 bases, with 13 bases left between them. CDR3 amino acids: CASSVGGAGSSPLHF. The CDR3, as DNA: TGTGCCAGCAGCGTAGGGGGAGCTGGGTCTTCACCCCTCCACTTT.

The rearrangement uses TRBV14 and TRBJ1-5, with unresolved D. Germline-derived CDR1 and CDR2 are SGHDN and FVKESK. The CDR3 totals 12 residues. The CDR3 protein is CACPGVNQPQHF. CDR3 DNA sequence: TGTGCTTGCCCAGGTGTTAATCAGCCCCAGCATTTT.

The chain combines TRBV5-4 with TRBJ1-4; 8 positions match TRBD1. Unmatched junction bases numbered 12, after V lost 4 bases and J lost 7 bases. The CDR3 has 16 amino acids. The germline V gene has CDR1 SGHNT and CDR2 YYREEE (reference sequence). This CDR3 is CASSAGLGTGVEKLFF. CDR3 DNA sequence: TGTGCCAGCAGCGCGGGGCTCGGGACAGGCGTTGAAAAACTGTTTTTT.

V and J are TRBV4-1 and TRBJ1-1; maybe TRBD1 (6 bases). Trimming stripped 3 bases from V and 0 bases from J, with 11 bases between. CDR3 length: 15 amino acids. Germline loops: CDR1 MGHRA, CDR2 YSYEKL. The CDR3 reads CASSQRTALNTEAFF. The CDR3 nucleotides read TGCGCCAGCAGCCAGAGGACAGCATTGAACACTGAAGCTTTCTTT.

This clone was counted a few times. V usage is TRBV7-2 and J usage is TRBJ2-1; TRBD2 matches at 10 bases. The CDR3 spans 15 residues. Unmatched junction bases numbered 4, after V lost 3 bases and J lost 5 bases. The germline gives CDR1 SGHTA, CDR2 FQGNSA. CDR3 loop: CASSFNSGGNNEQFF. CDR3 coding DNA: TGTGCCAGCAGCTTCAATAGCGGGGGGAACAATGAGCAGTTCTTC.

The chain employs TRBV11-2 and TRBJ1-2; 7 bases agree with TRBD1. Germline V CDR1 and CDR2: SGHAT, FQNNGV. With 5 bases clipped from V and 7 bases from J, the junction kept 10 bases outside the gene matches. This CDR3 region has 14 residues. CDR3 in amino acids: CASSPTGARSGYTF. Written as DNA, the CDR3 is TGTGCCAGCAGCCCCACAGGGGCGAGGAGTGGCTACACCTTC. The full variable domain, completed using reference TRBV11-2 and TRBJ1-2, is EAGVAQSPRYKIIEKRQSVAFWCNPISGHATLYWYQQILGQGPKLLIQFQNNGVVDDSQLPKDRFSAERLKGVDSTLKIQPAKLEDSAVYLCASSPTGARSGYTFGSGTRLTVV.

The V gene is TRBV11-2, the J gene TRBJ2-7; D is perhaps TRBD1 (6 bases). Trimming removed 4 bases at V and 5 bases at J, with 18 bases between. Per germline, CDR1 SGHAT and CDR2 FQNNGV. CDR3 length equals 15 residues. The CDR3 sequence is CASSSTGTRSDEQYF. The CDR3 nucleotides are TGTGCCAGCAGCTCCACTGGGACACGGTCCGACGAGCAGTACTTC.

This sequence joins TRBV4-1 and TRBJ2-3; 10 nucleotides match TRBD1. This CDR3 is 17 amino acids long. In germline, CDR1 is MGHRA, CDR2 YSYEKL. V trimming: 3 bases; J trimming: 0 bases; junction bases outside the gene matches: 6. Written as DNA, the CDR3 is TGCGCCAGCAGCCACTTGGGACAGGGGAGAAGCACAGATACGCAGTATTTT. This gives the protein CASSHLGQGRSTDTQYF.

V is TRBV7-9 and J is TRBJ2-1; 12 bases are a match to TRBD2. In germline, CDR1 is SEHNR, CDR2 FQNEAQ (reference sequence). V shed 5 bases and J 5 bases; nucleotides not matched to a gene: 7. The length of the CDR3 is 16 residues. This CDR3 is CASSPHLAGGHNEQFF. As DNA, the CDR3 is TGTGCCAGCAGCCCCCACCTAGCGGGGGGGCACAATGAGCAGTTCTTC.

Only a few counts were recorded for this clone. The gene calls are TRBV6-5 and TRBJ1-3, with D hard to call. Trimming shortened V by 10 bases and J by 3 bases, and 13 bases separated the two germline ends. In germline, CDR1 is MNHEY, CDR2 SVGAGI. The CDR3 consists of 13 residues. CDR3 residues: CATHTVYGNTIYF. CDR3 in DNA: TGTGCCACCCACACCGTGTATGGAAACACCATATATTTT.

This clone was found once. The rearrangement links TRBV5-4 to TRBJ2-1; 7 nucleotides align to TRBD1. This CDR3 comprises 14 residues. The J segment lost 7 bases and the V segment lost 0 bases, leaving 4 bases of the junction unmatched. From germline, CDR1 is SGHNT and CDR2 YYREEE (reference sequence). The CDR3 reads CASSLVARGNEQFF. The CDR3 bases are TGTGCCAGCAGCTTGGTGGCCAGGGGGAATGAGCAGTTCTTC.

By sample share, this clone is medium-sized. The chain joins TRBV4-1 to TRBJ1-5; TRBD1 is a possible D gene (5 bases). The germline CDR1 and CDR2 sequences are MGHRA and YSYEKL. The CDR3 spans 14 residues. V lost 5 bases and J lost 0, with 8 bases in between. CDR3 loop: CASSTGDSNQPQHF. For the CDR3, the DNA is TGCGCCAGCAGCACGGGGGATAGCAATCAGCCCCAGCATTTT.

This chain uses TRBV2 with TRBJ2-1, with D possibly matching TRBD1 (6 bases). Trimming left V 6 bases short and J 4 bases short, with 7 bases between. There are 12 residues in the CDR3. Germline-derived CDR1 and CDR2 are SNHLY and FYNNEI. CDR3 bases: TGTGCCAGCAGAGGGACATACAATGAGCAGTTCTTC. Encoded protein: CASRGTYNEQFF.

The CDR3 DNA follows: TGTGCCAGTACCACTAAACAGGGGGCGGTGGTAGGTCAGCCCCAGCATTTT. It translates to CASTTKQGAVVGQPQHF. This chain connects TRBV19 to TRBJ1-5, with 9 bases that match TRBD1. The germline CDR1 and CDR2 sequences are LNHDA and SQIVND (reference sequence). This CDR3 spans 17 amino acids. V lost 7 bases to trimming and J lost 6 bases; unmatched junction nucleotides: 16. The full variable domain, with the rest looked up from reference TRBV19 and TRBJ1-5, is DGGITQSPKYLFRKEGQNVTLSCEQNLNHDAMYWYRQDPGQGLRLIYYSQIVNDFQKGDIAEGYSVSREKKESFPLTVTSAQKNPTAFYLCASTTKQGAVVGQPQHFGDGTRLSIL.

The chain carries TRBV7-2 and TRBJ2-2, with TRBD1 as a possible D gene (6 bases). Per the germline V gene, CDR1 is SGHTA and CDR2 is FQGNSA. V was pared by 4 bases and J by 1 base, with 10 bases between. The CDR3 is 15 residues long. The CDR3 reads CASSSRGLNTGELFF. The CDR3 DNA sequence: TGTGCCAGCAGCTCCAGGGGATTGAACACCGGGGAGCTGTTTTTT.

The CDR3 here is CASSGSGGVYEQYF. CDR3 DNA: TGCGCCAGCAGCGGTAGCGGGGGGGTTTACGAGCAGTACTTC. The chain employs TRBV5-1 and TRBJ2-7; TRBD2 matches 11 bases. CDR3 length: 14 amino acids. V trimming: 4 bases; J trimming: 4 bases; junction bases outside the gene matches: 4. Per germline, CDR1 SGHRS and CDR2 YFSETQ.

This chain connects TRBV15 to TRBJ1-6; 10 bases match TRBD1. Per germline, CDR1 LNHNV and CDR2 YYDKDF (reference sequence). Unmatched junction bases numbered 14, after V lost 5 bases and J lost 1 base. CDR3 length: 20 residues. In DNA, the CDR3 is TGTGCCACCAGCCGCCGAGCGACAGGGGGCGCGTCATCCTATAATTCACCCCTCCACTTT. It is translated as CATSRRATGGASSYNSPLHF.

This chain links TRBV5-5 with TRBJ1-1; D possibly corresponds to TRBD1 (6 bases). There are 18 residues in the CDR3. CDR1 SGHKS and CDR2 YYEKEE come from the germline V gene (reference sequence). V was clipped by 4 bases and J by 3 bases, with 25 bases between them. The DNA for the CDR3 is TGTGCCAGCAGCCGGTCCGGGACAAGTTTTTACGGGTACACTGAAGCTTTCTTT. Encoded protein: CASSRSGTSFYGYTEAFF.

The chain couples TRBV6-5 to TRBJ2-1; D is possibly TRBD1 (5 bases). Deletions cut 8 bases from V and 0 bases from J, with 14 bases between. CDR3 length: 15 amino acids. Germline V gives CDR1 MNHEY, CDR2 SVGAGI. The CDR3 reads CASGQGASSYNEQFF. The CDR3, as DNA: TGTGCCAGCGGCCAGGGTGCTAGCTCCTACAATGAGCAGTTCTTC.

This clone was detected only a few times. The V call is TRBV5-1, the J call TRBJ1-5; 7 nucleotides align to TRBD1. The CDR3 sequence is 14 residues long. The V and J ends lost 3 bases and 3 bases, in that order; junction bases with no gene match: 3. CDR1 and CDR2 (germline): SGHRS, YFSETQ. The CDR3: CASSSGQNNQPQHF. CDR3 DNA sequence: TGCGCCAGCAGCTCGGGACAGAACAATCAGCCCCAGCATTTT.

This rearrangement joins TRBV15 to TRBJ2-5; TRBD1 agrees at 9 bases. Germline CDR1 LNHNV, CDR2 YYDKDF (reference sequence). Losses at the gene ends were 4 bases for V and 2 bases for J; bases not matched to a gene: 11. This CDR3 is built from 17 residues. CDR3 sequence reads: CATSTWDREKAQETQYF. CDR3 DNA sequence: TGTGCCACCAGCACCTGGGACAGGGAAAAGGCGCAAGAGACCCAGTACTTC.

This clone was counted between two and nine times. The gene calls are TRBV5-1 and TRBJ1-4; 9 bases map to TRBD1. The CDR3 sequence is 15 residues long. Per germline, CDR1 SGHRS and CDR2 YFSETQ. The V segment lost 5 bases and the J segment 8 bases; nucleotides outside the gene matches: 10. CDR3 DNA: TGCGCCAGCAGTCTCGGACAGGGGATATTCGAAAAACTGTTTTTT. The encoded protein is CASSLGQGIFEKLFF.

In its sample, this clone was seen a few times. This rearrangement joins TRBV10-3 to TRBJ2-7; tentatively, D is TRBD2 (5 bases). CDR3 length equals 14 residues. V was cut by 0 bases and J by 3 bases, with 9 bases left in between. Germline V gene sequence: CDR1 ENHRY, CDR2 SYGVKD. CDR3 DNA sequence: TGTGCCATCAGTGAGTCCGTACGGGACTACGAGCAGTACTTC. This codes for CAISESVRDYEQYF.